Shown below are 7 T cell receptor beta chains from a single sample sequenced in a study of identical twins. TCRdb re-derived calls from the 5' RACE reads in MiXCR, one entry per CDR3 protein. This sample has roughly 1.6 million distinct CDR3 sequences, with about 32% found just once. The sequenced sample consisted of cord blood. The origin of the receptors is a newborn girl in good health.

This clonotype was detected only a few times. The chain uses TRBV3-1 and TRBJ2-7; D ambiguous. V shed 1 base and J shed 2 bases, with 9 bases lying between them. This CDR3 spans 14 amino acids. In germline, CDR1 is LGHDT, CDR2 YNNKEL (reference sequence). Written as DNA, the CDR3 is TGTGCCAGCAGCCAAGGTATCTCGGCCTACGAGCAGTACTTC. It specifies CASSQGISAYEQYF.

A note on this clonotype: A read error may explain this, as a much larger clone is one base away. The genes are TRBV4-2 and TRBJ1-2, with a possible D match to TRBD1 (6 bases). Looked up from germline, CDR1 is LGHNA and CDR2 is YNFKEQ. The CDR3 extends over 19 amino acids. The CDR3 here is CVSSQDPQGSRVINYGYTF. CDR3 sequence (DNA): TGTGTCAGCAGCCAAGACCCACAGGGCAGCAGAGTAATCAACTATGGCTACACCTTC.

This clonotype was seen a few times. CDR3 residues: CSAKPRQGSSNYGYTF. The CDR3 DNA reads as TGCAGTGCTAAACCGAGACAGGGGTCTTCTAACTATGGCTACACCTTC. The chain uses TRBV20-1 and TRBJ1-2; 8 bases are a match to TRBD1. Germline CDR1 DFQATT, CDR2 SNEGSKA (reference sequence). CDR3 length equals 16 residues. V lost 4 bases and J lost 0; bases outside the gene matches: 10.

The genes are TRBV29-1 and TRBJ1-2, with a possible D match to TRBD1 (5 bases). Germline loops: CDR1 SQVTM, CDR2 ANQGSEA. This CDR3 is 13 amino acids long. V lost 0 bases to trimming and J lost 5 bases, with 10 bases between them. CDR3 sequence (DNA): TGCAGCGTTGAAGATCGGGGCATGTATGGCTACACCTTC. It translates to CSVEDRGMYGYTF.

This clonotype was counted a few times. The genes are TRBV5-1 and TRBJ1-1, with 9 bases matching TRBD1. Germline assignment: CDR1 SGHRS and CDR2 YFSETQ. This CDR3 has 14 amino acids. V shed 0 bases and J 4 bases; nucleotides not matched to a gene: 1. The CDR3 DNA is TGCGCCAGCAGCTTGGACAGGGGGCCCACTGAAGCTTTCTTT. It codes for CASSLDRGPTEAFF.

The rearrangement joins TRBV20-1 to TRBJ1-4, with D tentatively TRBD1 (5 bases). Per the germline V gene, CDR1 is DFQATT and CDR2 is SNEGSKA (reference sequence). Trimming cost V 3 bases and J 1 base, with 15 bases left between them. CDR3 length: 16 amino acids. The CDR3 is CSARQGRGLTNEKLFF. CDR3 sequence (DNA): TGCAGTGCTAGGCAGGGAAGAGGGTTAACTAATGAAAAACTGTTTTTT.

The chain couples TRBV4-1 to TRBJ2-5; D is undetermined. Per the germline V gene, CDR1 is MGHRA and CDR2 is YSYEKL. The CDR3 runs to 15 residues. Trimming removed 0 bases from V and 1 base from J, with 9 bases in between. CDR3 sequence (DNA): TGCGCCAGCAGCCAAGAGACTGTCCTCCAAGAGACCCAGTACTTC. Its protein product is CASSQETVLQETQYF.